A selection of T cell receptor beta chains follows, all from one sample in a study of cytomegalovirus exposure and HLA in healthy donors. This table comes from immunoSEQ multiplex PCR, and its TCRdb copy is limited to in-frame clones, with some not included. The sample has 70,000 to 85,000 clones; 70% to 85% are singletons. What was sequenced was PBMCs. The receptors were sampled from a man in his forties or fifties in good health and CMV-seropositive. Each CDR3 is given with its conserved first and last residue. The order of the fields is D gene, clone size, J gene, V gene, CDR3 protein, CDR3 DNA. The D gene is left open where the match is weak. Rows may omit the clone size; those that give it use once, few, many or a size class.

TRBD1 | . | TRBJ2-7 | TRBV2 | CASSSGTGGPGHYEQYF | TGTGCCAGCAGTTCCGGGACAGGGGGCCCGGGGCACTACGAGCAGTACTTC
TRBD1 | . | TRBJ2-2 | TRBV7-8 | CASSPRTGMNTGELFF | TGTGCCAGCAGCCCCCGGACAGGGATGAACACCGGGGAGCTGTTTTTT
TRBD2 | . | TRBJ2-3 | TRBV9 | CASSVDGAGGPDTQYF | TGTGCCAGCAGCGTAGACGGAGCGGGGGGTCCAGATACGCAGTATTTT
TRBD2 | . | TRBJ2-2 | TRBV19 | CASNPGLAIGELFF | TGTGCCAGTAATCCGGGACTAGCAATCGGGGAGCTGTTTTTT
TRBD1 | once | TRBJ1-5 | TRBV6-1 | CASSSFDRGQPQHF | TGTGCCAGCAGTTCGTTCGACAGGGGCCAGCCCCAGCATTTT
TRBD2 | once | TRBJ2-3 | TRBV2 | CASSEGLRSDTQYF | TGTGCCAGCAGTGAGGGACTAAGATCAGATACGCAGTATTTT
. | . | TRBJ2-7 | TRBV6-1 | CASSLREGGAYEQYF | TGTGCCAGCAGCCTCCGGGAAGGGGGAGCCTACGAGCAGTACTTC
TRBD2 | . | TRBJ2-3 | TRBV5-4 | CASSLISGGADTQYF | TGTGCCAGCAGCTTGATTAGCGGGGGCGCAGATACGCAGTATTTT
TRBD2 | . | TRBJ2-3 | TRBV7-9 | CASSLTSGTRTDTQYF | TGTGCCAGCAGCTTGACTAGCGGGACCCGCACAGATACGCAGTATTTT
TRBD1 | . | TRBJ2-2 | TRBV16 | CASSQETGSTGELFF | TGTGCCAGCAGCCAAGAGACAGGGTCTACCGGGGAGCTGTTTTTT
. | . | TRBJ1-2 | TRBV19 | CASSSQGDGYTF | TGTGCCAGTAGTTCGCAGGGTGATGGCTACACCTTC
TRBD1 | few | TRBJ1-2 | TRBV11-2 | CASSPNPGQGGYGYTF | TGTGCCAGCAGCCCGAACCCGGGACAGGGAGGCTATGGCTACACCTTC
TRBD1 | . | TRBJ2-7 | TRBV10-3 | CAIRDGTGGYEQYF | TGTGCCATCAGAGACGGGACAGGGGGCTACGAGCAGTACTTC
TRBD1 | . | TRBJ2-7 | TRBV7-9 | CASSSPRDRGLDYEQYF | TGTGCCAGCAGCTCCCCCAGGGACAGGGGGCTGGACTACGAGCAGTACTTC
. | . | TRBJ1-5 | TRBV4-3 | CASSQDRGSSQPQHF | TGCGCCAGCAGCCAAGATAGGGGCTCGAGTCAGCCCCAGCATTTT
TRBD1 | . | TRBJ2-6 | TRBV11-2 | CASISWMTGGSGANVLTF | TGTGCCAGCATCTCGTGGATGACAGGGGGCTCTGGGGCCAACGTCCTGACTTTC
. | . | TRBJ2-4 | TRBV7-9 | CASSLVGKSSGAQNIQYF | TGTGCCAGCAGCTTAGTCGGGAAGTCATCAGGGGCCCAAAACATTCAGTACTTC
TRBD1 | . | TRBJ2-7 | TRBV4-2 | CASSSGQGPTYEQYF | TGTGCCAGCAGCTCTGGACAGGGCCCTACCTACGAGCAGTACTTC
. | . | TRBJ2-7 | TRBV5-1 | CASSLTPDSSYEQYF | TGCGCCAGCAGCTTGACTCCCGATAGCTCCTACGAGCAGTACTTC
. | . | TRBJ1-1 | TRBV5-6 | CASSQTGATGTEAFF | TGTGCCAGCAGCCAGACTGGGGCCACAGGCACTGAAGCTTTCTTT
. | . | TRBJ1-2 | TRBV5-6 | CASSPYEGETKF | TGTGCCAGCAGCCCCTACGAGGGAGAGACGAAATTC
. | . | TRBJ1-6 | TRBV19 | CASIGRNSPLHF | TGTGCCAGTATCGGTCGGAATTCACCCCTCCACTTT
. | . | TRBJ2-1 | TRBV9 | CASSVDGSNEQFF | TGTGCCAGCAGCGTAGATGGGAGCAATGAGCAGTTCTTC
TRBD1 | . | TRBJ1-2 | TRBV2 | CASSEAWGQGHGYTF | TGTGCCAGCAGTGAAGCTTGGGGACAGGGCCATGGCTACACCTTC
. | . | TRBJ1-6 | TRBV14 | CASSQDFSSPLHF | TGTGCCAGCAGCCAAGATTTCTCGTCACCCCTCCACTTT
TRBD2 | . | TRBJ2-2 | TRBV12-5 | CASGFGLGLAGNGVELFF | TGTGCTAGTGGTTTCGGGTTGGGACTAGCGGGAAACGGCGTGGAGCTGTTTTTT
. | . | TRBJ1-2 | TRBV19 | CASSTQGNYGYTF | TGTGCCAGTAGTACACAGGGTAACTATGGCTACACCTTC
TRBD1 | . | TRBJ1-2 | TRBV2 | CASHIQGDYGYTF | TGTGCCAGCCATATACAGGGGGACTATGGCTACACCTTC
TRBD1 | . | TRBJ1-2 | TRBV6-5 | CASSYQGQGYGYTF | TGTGCCAGCAGTTACCAAGGACAGGGGTATGGCTACACCTTC
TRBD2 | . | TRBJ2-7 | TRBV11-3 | CASSPRGSGGLFSYEQYF | TGTGCCAGCAGCCCACGCGGTAGCGGGGGCTTATTTTCCTACGAGCAGTACTTC
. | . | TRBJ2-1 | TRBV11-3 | CASSLENRAGALNNEQFF | TGTGCCAGCAGCTTAGAGAATCGGGCGGGGGCCCTTAACAATGAGCAGTTCTTC
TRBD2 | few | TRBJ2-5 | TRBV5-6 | CASSLVASGGAGKTQYF | TGTGCCAGCAGCTTGGTGGCTAGCGGGGGGGCCGGGAAGACCCAGTACTTC
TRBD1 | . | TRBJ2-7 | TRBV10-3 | CATHPGTANYEQYF | TGTGCCACCCACCCCGGGACAGCCAACTACGAGCAGTACTTC
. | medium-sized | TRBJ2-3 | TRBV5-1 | CASSFGLPSTDTQYF | TGCGCCAGCAGCTTCGGACTCCCTAGCACAGATACGCAGTATTTT
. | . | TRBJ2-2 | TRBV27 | CASSLDGRGRGTGELFF | TGTGCCAGCAGTTTAGACGGTCGGGGGCGGGGGACCGGGGAGCTGTTTTTT
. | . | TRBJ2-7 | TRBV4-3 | CASSQDSGDGAYF | TGCGCCAGCAGCCAAGATTCTGGGGATGGGGCGTACTTC
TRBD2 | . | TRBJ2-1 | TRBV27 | CASSWGSGSGEQFF | TGTGCCAGCAGTTGGGGTAGCGGGAGCGGAGAGCAGTTCTTC
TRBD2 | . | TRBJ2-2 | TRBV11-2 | CASSTSGRPTGELFF | TGTGCCAGCAGCACTAGCGGGAGACCTACCGGGGAGCTGTTTTTT
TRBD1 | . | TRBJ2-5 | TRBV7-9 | CASSVDRVETQYF | TGTGCCAGCAGCGTGGACAGGGTAGAGACCCAGTACTTC
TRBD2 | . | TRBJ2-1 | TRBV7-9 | CASSRAAGGNEQFF | TGTGCCAGCAGCAGGGCCGCGGGGGGCAATGAGCAGTTCTTC
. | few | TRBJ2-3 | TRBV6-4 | CASSDSIGGRTDTQYF | TGTGCCAGCAGTGACTCGATTGGGGGGAGGACAGATACGCAGTATTTT
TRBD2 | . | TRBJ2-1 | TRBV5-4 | CASSSPRGVLYNEQFF | TGTGCCAGCAGCTCACCCCGGGGGGTCCTCTACAATGAGCAGTTCTTC
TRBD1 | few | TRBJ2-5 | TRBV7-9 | CASSLTDRGGEETQYF | TGTGCCAGCAGCTTAACGGACAGGGGGGGAGAAGAGACCCAGTACTTC
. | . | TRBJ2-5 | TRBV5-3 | CARSFRQLNGPKETQYF | TGTGCCAGAAGCTTCCGACAGCTTAACGGGCCCAAAGAGACCCAGTACTTC
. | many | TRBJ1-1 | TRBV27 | CASRFRGGTEAFF | TGTGCCAGCAGGTTCAGGGGTGGCACTGAAGCTTTCTTT
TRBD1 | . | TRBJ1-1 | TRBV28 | CASRDRGYTEAFF | TGTGCCAGCAGGGACAGGGGTTACACTGAAGCTTTCTTT
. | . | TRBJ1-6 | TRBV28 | CASSLYLDGLSPLHF | TGTGCCAGCAGTTTATACCTCGATGGGCTCTCACCCCTCCACTTT
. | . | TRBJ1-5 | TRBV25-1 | CASSESRLEQPQHF | TGTGCCAGCAGTGAATCGAGACTGGAGCAGCCCCAGCATTTT
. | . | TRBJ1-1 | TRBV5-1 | CASSLEAGAPRYAFF | TGCGCCAGCAGCTTGGAGGCAGGGGCCCCGCGTTACGCTTTCTTT
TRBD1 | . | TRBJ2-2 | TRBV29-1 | CSVPGQGDTGELFF | TGCAGCGTTCCGGGACAGGGAGACACCGGGGAGCTGTTTTTT
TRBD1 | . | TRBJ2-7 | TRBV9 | CASSDGTGELTSSYEQYF | TGTGCCAGCAGCGACGGGACAGGGGAATTAACAAGCTCCTACGAGCAGTACTTC
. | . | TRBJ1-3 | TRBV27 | CASSAPGSGNTIYF | TGTGCCAGCAGTGCCCCAGGGTCTGGAAACACCATATATTTT
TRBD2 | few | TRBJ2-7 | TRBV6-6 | CASSYSSGSSYEQYF | TGTGCCAGCAGTTACTCGAGCGGGAGCTCCTACGAGCAGTACTTC